These 26 T cell receptor beta chains were all obtained from the same sample, sequenced in a study of shared clonotypes between healthy human individuals. This table comes from immunoSEQ multiplex PCR, and its TCRdb copy is limited to in-frame clones, with some not included. The sample lists roughly 300,000 clones; over 75% were seen once. What was sequenced was memory CD8+ T cells sorted from blood. Subset denoted: CD45RO+ cells pooled with CCR7-negative TemRA cells. These receptors all stem from a man younger than 35 in good health.

This chain connects TRBV4-1 to TRBJ2-3, with 9 bases identical to TRBD2. The CDR3 consists of 16 residues. J gave up 5 bases and V 5 bases, and 11 bases lay outside the gene matches. The germline V gene has CDR1 MGHRA and CDR2 YSYEKL. The CDR3, as DNA: TGCGCCAGCAGCGCCCTTGGCGGGGGGGGAGGAGATACGCAGTATTTT. Translated: CASSALGGGGGDTQYF.

This clone was recorded a few times. The rearrangement links TRBV30 to TRBJ1-1; TRBD1 aligns across 7 bases. CDR3 size: 13 residues. CDR1 GTSNPN and CDR2 SVGIG come from the germline V gene (reference sequence). With V trimmed by 2 bases and J by 2 bases, 2 bases remained unmatched. CDR3 residues: CAWSTGVNTEAFF. In nucleotides, the CDR3 is TGTGCCTGGAGTACAGGGGTAAACACTGAAGCTTTCTTT. Full variable domain (outside the CDR3, taken from reference TRBV30 and TRBJ1-1): SQTIHQWPATLVQPVGSPLSLECTVEGTSNPNLYWYRQAAGRGLQLLFYSVGIGQISSEVPQNLSASRPQDRQFILSSKKLLLSDSGFYLCAWSTGVNTEAFFGQGTRLTVV.

The rearrangement uses TRBV6-4 and TRBJ1-5; 7 bases line up with TRBD1. Germline V gene lookup returns CDR1 MRHNA and CDR2 SNTAGT. V dropped 11 bases and J dropped 5; count of bases not matched to a gene: 21. The CDR3 covers 17 residues. The CDR3 DNA reads TGTGCCGGCGGGGGGTGTCGACAGGGTCGATGGGATCAGCCCCAGCATTTT. It specifies CAGGGCRQGRWDQPQHF.

The genes are TRBV6-5 and TRBJ2-2, with D uncertain. Germline V gives CDR1 MNHEY, CDR2 SVGAGI. V was clipped by 3 bases and J by 5 bases, with 10 bases between them. The CDR3 totals 14 residues. CDR3 amino acids: CASSYGPSTGELFF. In DNA form, the CDR3 reads TGTGCCAGCAGTTATGGGCCATCTACCGGGGAGCTGTTTTTT.

The chain is built from TRBV7-9 and TRBJ1-1; 9 bases align to TRBD1. Germline V gives CDR1 SEHNR, CDR2 FQNEAQ (reference sequence). V dropped 2 bases and J dropped 5; count of bases not matched to a gene: 3. The length of the CDR3 is 14 residues. The CDR3 nucleotides read TGTGCCAGCAGCTTAATGGGACAGGGAACTGAAGCTTTCTTT. Its protein is CASSLMGQGTEAFF.

This clone was detected once. The chain carries TRBV7-3 and TRBJ2-3; D possibly corresponds to TRBD2 (5 bases). CDR3 size: 15 residues. Per germline, CDR1 SGHTA and CDR2 FQGTGA. Trimming took off 1 base at V and 0 bases at J, with 8 bases between the two ends. The CDR3 protein is CASSLITGSTDTQYF. The CDR3 DNA reads as TGTGCCAGCAGCTTAATTACGGGAAGCACAGATACGCAGTATTTT.

CDR3 protein: CASRPLDADTQYF. DNA for the CDR3: TGTGCCAGCAGACCTTTAGACGCAGATACGCAGTATTTT. The rearrangement uses TRBV6-1 and TRBJ2-3; no firm D call. The CDR3 contains 13 residues. In germline, CDR1 is MNHNS, CDR2 SASEGT. With 6 bases removed from V and 4 bases from J, the gap between germline ends came to 11 bases.

The chain couples TRBV9 to TRBJ1-1, with D tentatively TRBD1 (6 bases). CDR1 SGDLS and CDR2 YYNGEE come from the germline V gene. The V end lost 5 bases, the J end lost 5 bases, and 16 bases lay between the germline ends. CDR3 size: 14 residues. Here the CDR3 DNA reads TGTGCCAGCAGTCAGGGGCCCTGGGGTACTGAAGCTTTCTTT. Translating gives CASSQGPWGTEAFF.

Points on this clone: Other DNA sequences in this specimen translate into the identical CDR3. V and J are TRBV27 and TRBJ2-1; TRBD2 might be the D (5 bases). The CDR3 length is 13 residues. With 5 bases removed from V and 4 bases from J, the gap between germline ends came to 9 bases. Germline V gene lookup returns CDR1 MNHEY and CDR2 SMNVEV (reference sequence). CDR3 DNA: TGTGCCAGCAGTAGCGGCTCATACAATGAGCAGTTCTTC. This codes for CASSSGSYNEQFF.

Written as DNA, the CDR3 is TGCGCCAGCAGCTTGGCCCCAGGGGAGGCTCAGCCCCAGCATTTT. Encoded protein: CASSLAPGEAQPQHF. This chain links TRBV5-1 with TRBJ1-5; D possibly corresponds to TRBD1 (6 bases). Germline V lookup: CDR1 SGHRS, CDR2 YFSETQ. This CDR3 spans 15 amino acids. Trimming removed 0 bases at V and 6 bases at J, with 13 bases between. Supplemented by reference TRBV5-1 and TRBJ1-5, the full variable domain reads KAGVTQTPRYLIKTRGQQVTLSCSPISGHRSVSWYQQTPGQGLQFLFEYFSETQRNKGNFPGRFSGRQFSNSRSEMNVSTLELGDSALYLCASSLAPGEAQPQHFGDGTRLSIL.

This sequence joins TRBV4-1 and TRBJ2-7; possibly TRBD2 for D (7 bases). The ends were cut back, 4 bases at V and 0 bases at J, with 13 bases in the middle. The CDR3 loop spans 15 amino acids. Germline V CDR1 and CDR2: MGHRA, YSYEKL. The CDR3 region has the DNA TGCGCCAGCAGCCCGAAGGGGGGGAGCTCCTACGAGCAGTACTTC. The encoded protein is CASSPKGGSSYEQYF.

A single count supports this clone. V gene TRBV27 combines with J gene TRBJ2-3; either TRBD1 or TRBD2 may fit D (5 bases each). Germline values: CDR1 MNHEY, CDR2 SMNVEV (reference sequence). The CDR3 contains 14 residues. The germline V and J ends were trimmed by 6 bases and 5 bases, with 15 bases remaining between them. This CDR3 is CASRVLGDEDTQYF. The CDR3 coding sequence is TGTGCCAGCAGGGTACTAGGGGACGAAGATACGCAGTATTTT.

The chain employs TRBV5-1 and TRBJ1-2; D call uncertain. Germline V lookup: CDR1 SGHRS, CDR2 YFSETQ. CDR3 length equals 14 residues. V lost 0 bases and J 3 bases, leaving 9 bases between the germline ends. The CDR3 nucleotides read TGCGCCAGCAGCTTGGTTCCCGGGTACTATGGCTACACCTTC. Its translation: CASSLVPGYYGYTF.

This chain links TRBV29-1 with TRBJ2-7; 9 nucleotides align to TRBD1. CDR3 length: 13 amino acids. Germline CDR1 reads SQVTM; CDR2 reads ANQGSEA. V dropped 4 bases and J dropped 2; count of bases not matched to a gene: 3. The CDR3, as DNA: TGCAGCGTTGTAGGGACAGGGACCTACGAGCAGTACTTC. It translates to CSVVGTGTYEQYF.

The chain combines TRBV30 with TRBJ1-3; the match to TRBD1 covers 11 bases. The CDR3 extends over 19 amino acids. J gave up 3 bases and V 0 bases, and 13 bases lay outside the gene matches. Germline CDR1 and CDR2: GTSNPN and SVGIG (reference sequence). For the CDR3, the DNA is TGTGCCTGGAGTGTACGAGGGACAGGGGGTCGAACTCATGGAAACACCATATATTTT. As protein: CAWSVRGTGGRTHGNTIYF.

The chain employs TRBV7-9 and TRBJ2-5; tentative D call: TRBD2 (6 bases). Per the germline V gene, CDR1 is SEHNR and CDR2 is FQNEAQ (reference sequence). Trimming shortened V by 2 bases and J by 5 bases, and 12 bases separated the two germline ends. The length of the CDR3 is 14 residues. In DNA, the CDR3 is TGTGCCAGCAGCTTAAGGGAGGCGGGGGAGACCCAGTACTTC. Protein: CASSLREAGETQYF.

J is TRBJ1-5 and V is TRBV6-5; no definite D call. Trimming shortened V by 2 bases and J by 6 bases, and 8 bases separated the two germline ends. CDR3 length: 13 amino acids. The germline gives CDR1 MNHEY, CDR2 SVGAGI. The CDR3 here is CASSYDSGQPQHF. The DNA of the CDR3 is TGTGCCAGCAGTTACGATTCCGGTCAGCCCCAGCATTTT.

The chain combines TRBV6-1 with TRBJ2-5; tentative D call: TRBD1 (6 bases). Germline lookup yields CDR1 MNHNS and CDR2 SASEGT. V was pared by 6 bases and J by 5 bases, with 16 bases between. The CDR3 has 14 residues. CDR3 residues: CASRLQGSWETQYF. CDR3 nucleotide sequence: TGTGCCAGCAGGTTGCAGGGGAGTTGGGAGACCCAGTACTTC.

Details on this clone: A far larger clone is off by one base, so a read error is likely. This same CDR3 is encoded by further DNA sequences in the sample. V is TRBV7-6 and J is TRBJ2-1, with 8 bases that match TRBD2. Germline assignment: CDR1 SGHVS and CDR2 FNYEAQ. The V and J ends lost 5 bases and 4 bases, in that order; junction bases with no gene match: 4. The CDR3 consists of 14 residues. The CDR3 DNA reads as TGTGCCAGCAGCCTTAGCGGGGCTTACAATGAGCAGTTCTTC. Protein: CASSLSGAYNEQFF.

V is TRBV28 and J is TRBJ1-5; tentative D call: TRBD1 (6 bases). Looked up from germline, CDR1 is MDHEN and CDR2 is SYDVKM. The length of the CDR3 is 16 residues. Trimming shortened V by 5 bases and J by 5 bases, and 19 bases separated the two germline ends. The CDR3 DNA sequence: TGTGCCAGCAGTAGTCTCAGGGGTTATTTCGATCAGCCCCAGCATTTT. Its protein product is CASSSLRGYFDQPQHF.

This clone showed up just once. The genes are TRBV5-1 and TRBJ1-2; 8 nucleotides line up with TRBD1. V lost 3 bases, J lost 10 bases, and 11 bases stayed unmatched. The CDR3 has 14 residues. Germline values: CDR1 SGHRS, CDR2 YFSETQ. CDR3: CASSSGDRQHPYTF. DNA for the CDR3: TGCGCCAGCAGCTCCGGGGACAGGCAGCATCCCTACACCTTC. Full variable domain (rest looked up from reference TRBV5-1 and TRBJ1-2): KAGVTQTPRYLIKTRGQQVTLSCSPISGHRSVSWYQQTPGQGLQFLFEYFSETQRNKGNFPGRFSGRQFSNSRSEMNVSTLELGDSALYLCASSSGDRQHPYTFGSGTRLTVV.

With regard to this clone: The same CDR3 can be traced to other DNA sequences in this sample. The V call is TRBV7-9, the J call TRBJ2-3, with D perhaps TRBD1 (7 bases). Germline V gene sequence: CDR1 SEHNR, CDR2 FQNEAQ (reference sequence). CDR3 length equals 15 residues. Trimming shortened V by 3 bases and J by 2 bases, and 12 bases separated the two germline ends. The CDR3 here is CASSFRGASTDTQYF. CDR3 nucleotides: TGTGCCAGCAGCTTCAGGGGGGCATCCACAGATACGCAGTATTTT. Combining the CDR3 with reference TRBV7-9 and TRBJ2-3 gives the whole variable domain DTGVSQNPRHKITKRGQNVTFRCDPISEHNRLYWYRQTLGQGPEFLTYFQNEAQLEKSRLLSDRFSAERPKGSFSTLEIQRTEQGDSAMYLCASSFRGASTDTQYFGPGTRLTVL.

The chain couples TRBV6-5 to TRBJ1-1, with D tentatively TRBD1 (5 bases). The CDR3 totals 13 residues. The germline CDR1 and CDR2 sequences are MNHEY and SVGAGI. Deletions cut 1 base from V and 4 bases from J, with 7 bases between. Written as DNA, the CDR3 is TGTGCCAGCAGTTACTTTGGGGCCACTGAAGCTTTCTTT. This codes for CASSYFGATEAFF.

A single count supports this clone. The rearrangement uses TRBV7-9 and TRBJ2-7; no definite D call. V lost 3 bases and J 2 bases, leaving 8 bases between the germline ends. The CDR3 sequence is 13 residues long. Germline V gene data show CDR1 as SEHNR and CDR2 as FQNEAQ (reference sequence). DNA for the CDR3: TGTGCCAGCAGCTTCGACGGCACCTACGAGCAGTACTTC. Residues: CASSFDGTYEQYF.

The chain couples TRBV4-3 to TRBJ2-7; weak D call: TRBD1 (7 bases). Trimming took off 0 bases at V and 1 base at J, with 13 bases between the two ends. The CDR3 spans 16 residues. Germline V lookup: CDR1 LGHNA, CDR2 YSLEER. The CDR3 DNA is TGCGCCAGCAGCCAAGAAAAGGGGGGACAGTCCTACGAGCAGTACTTC. Translated: CASSQEKGGQSYEQYF.

This chain joins TRBV5-6 and TRBJ2-3, with 9 bases matching TRBD2. The J segment lost 2 bases and the V segment lost 1 base, leaving 5 bases of the junction unmatched. Germline loops: CDR1 SGHDT, CDR2 YYEEEE. The length of the CDR3 is 16 residues. This CDR3 reads CASSLLTSGPTDTQYF. The CDR3 region has the DNA TGTGCCAGCAGCTTGCTTACTAGCGGGCCCACAGATACGCAGTATTTT.